The next 32 T cell receptor beta chains were all read from a single sample in a study of OX40 agonist ivuxolimab in advanced cancers. Repertoires were generated with immunoSEQ multiplex PCR, while TCRdb's copy carries only in-frame clones and drops some. The sample has around 62,000 clones, 70% to 85% seen once. The source material was CD4+ or CD8+ T cells sorted from blood, sampled in a trial of the OX40 agonist ivuxolimab. The receptors stem from an adult with an advanced solid tumor such as melanoma, head and neck, liver or kidney cancer.

The CDR3 nucleotides read TGTGCCAGCAGTTGGGACAGGGGGGACACCGGGGAGCTGTTTTTT. Translation: CASSWDRGDTGELFF. The chain carries TRBV6-6 and TRBJ2-2; TRBD1 matches at 11 bases. From germline, CDR1 is MNHNY and CDR2 SVGAGI (reference sequence). This CDR3 is 15 amino acids long. The V gene end was trimmed by 4 bases and the J gene end by 3 bases; junction bases not matched to a gene: 1.

The chain employs TRBV4-1 and TRBJ2-3; D call uncertain. CDR3 length: 16 amino acids. CDR1 and CDR2 (germline): MGHRA, YSYEKL. The V end was cut by 3 bases, the J end by 5 bases, with 18 bases between. The CDR3 region is CASSQDSEGWIDTQYF. CDR3 coding DNA: TGCGCCAGCAGCCAGGATTCCGAAGGGTGGATAGATACGCAGTATTTT.

This chain connects TRBV9 to TRBJ2-7, with 9 bases that match TRBD2. The CDR3 spans 14 residues. V was clipped by 4 bases and J by 2 bases; unmatched bases: 4. Germline V gives CDR1 SGDLS, CDR2 YYNGEE. In DNA, the CDR3 is TGTGCCAGCAGCCCGCTAGCGGGACCCTACGAGCAGTACTTC. Its translation is CASSPLAGPYEQYF. Looking up the rest from reference TRBV9 and TRBJ2-7 gives the full variable domain: DSGVTQTPKHLITATGQRVTLRCSPRSGDLSVYWYQQSLDQGLQFLIQYYNGEERAKGNILERFSAQQFPDLHSELNLSSLELGDSALYFCASSPLAGPYEQYFGPGTRLTVT.

The chain combines TRBV7-2 with TRBJ2-3; D is undetermined. Germline values: CDR1 SGHTA, CDR2 FQGNSA. V was cut by 3 bases and J by 4 bases, with 8 bases left in between. The CDR3 is 13 residues long. This CDR3 is CASSLEPPDTQYF. Here the CDR3 DNA reads TGTGCCAGCAGCTTGGAGCCCCCAGATACGCAGTATTTT.

V gene TRBV5-1 combines with J gene TRBJ2-5; tentative D call: TRBD2 (6 bases). With 0 bases removed from V and 5 bases from J, the gap between germline ends came to 14 bases. From germline, CDR1 is SGHRS and CDR2 YFSETQ. This CDR3 contains 15 residues. CDR3 residues: CASSLAGGALETQYF. The CDR3 coding sequence is TGCGCCAGCAGCTTGGCCGGGGGAGCCTTGGAGACCCAGTACTTC.

V usage is TRBV18 and J usage is TRBJ2-4; D ambiguous. The V end was cut by 2 bases, the J end by 0 bases, with 8 bases between. The CDR3 is 15 amino acids. Germline CDR1 reads KGHSH; CDR2 reads LQKENI. The CDR3 DNA sequence: TGTGCCAGCTCACCAAATAGTCTAGCCAAAAACATTCAGTACTTC. Encoded protein: CASSPNSLAKNIQYF. The full variable domain, with the rest looked up from reference TRBV18 and TRBJ2-4, is NAGVMQNPRHLVRRRGQEARLRCSPMKGHSHVYWYRQLPEEGLKFMVYLQKENIIDESGMPKERFSAEFPKEGPSILRIQQVVRGDSAAYFCASSPNSLAKNIQYFGAGTRLSVL.

This chain joins TRBV7-8 and TRBJ1-5; D gene ambiguous. Germline lookup yields CDR1 SGHVS and CDR2 FQNEAQ. Trimming took 5 bases from V and 3 from J, leaving 17 bases between them. The CDR3 has 16 residues. The CDR3 DNA follows: TGTGCCAGCAGCCCGAGGGTCCCGACCTTCAATCAGCCCCAGCATTTT. It codes for CASSPRVPTFNQPQHF.

The chain employs TRBV19 and TRBJ1-5; 8 positions match TRBD1. The CDR3 extends over 16 amino acids. The J segment lost 0 bases and the V segment lost 4 bases, leaving 5 bases of the junction unmatched. The germline V gene has CDR1 LNHDA and CDR2 SQIVND (reference sequence). The CDR3 DNA follows: TGTGCCAGTAGTACTCAGGGGGCCTATAGCAATCAGCCCCAGCATTTT. Translation gives CASSTQGAYSNQPQHF.

The chain combines TRBV7-3 with TRBJ1-3, with D unresolved. Trimming removed 4 bases at V and 2 bases at J, with 6 bases between. The CDR3 has 13 amino acids. Germline V CDR1 and CDR2: SGHTA, FQGTGA. The CDR3 region has the DNA TGTGCCAGCAGCTCCGGACCTGGAAACACCATATATTTT. Translation gives CASSSGPGNTIYF. The whole variable domain, remainder taken from reference TRBV7-3 and TRBJ1-3, is GAGVSQTPSNKVTEKGKYVELRCDPISGHTALYWYRQSLGQGPEFLIYFQGTGAADDSGLPNDRFFAVRPEGSVSTLKIQRTERGDSAVYLCASSSGPGNTIYFGEGSWLTVV.

CDR3 residues: CASSPHRLSEQFF. The DNA for the CDR3 is TGTGCCAGCAGTCCCCACCGGCTGAGTGAGCAGTTCTTC. The chain is built from TRBV27 and TRBJ2-1; no definite D call. This CDR3 comprises 13 residues. V shed 5 bases and J shed 9 bases, with 14 bases lying between them. Germline lookup yields CDR1 MNHEY and CDR2 SMNVEV (reference sequence).

This rearrangement joins TRBV6-5 to TRBJ2-7; tentatively, D is TRBD1 (6 bases). The V end lost 6 bases, the J end lost 3 bases, and 15 bases lay between the germline ends. Per germline, CDR1 MNHEY and CDR2 SVGAGI. This CDR3 contains 14 residues. CDR3 sequence reads: CASRVDSSFYEQYF. The CDR3, as DNA: TGTGCCAGCAGAGTGGACAGCTCCTTCTACGAGCAGTACTTC.

In this sample, this clone turned up once. The rearrangement links TRBV2 to TRBJ2-7, with 8 bases identical to TRBD2. The germline V gene encodes CDR1 SNHLY and CDR2 FYNNEI. This CDR3 has 14 amino acids. The V gene end was trimmed by 3 bases and the J gene end by 4 bases; junction bases not matched to a gene: 5. The DNA for the CDR3 is TGTGCCAGCAGTGATGCAACGGGAGGGTACGAGCAGTACTTC. This encodes CASSDATGGYEQYF. Supplemented by reference TRBV2 and TRBJ2-7, the full variable domain reads EPEVTQTPSHQVTQMGQEVILRCVPISNHLYFYWYRQILGQKVEFLVSFYNNEISEKSEIFDDQFSVERPDGSNFTLKIRSTKLEDSAMYFCASSDATGGYEQYFGPGTRLTVT.

The rearrangement joins TRBV28 to TRBJ1-1, with unresolved D. Trimming shortened V by 7 bases and J by 1 base, and 13 bases separated the two germline ends. Per the germline V gene, CDR1 is MDHEN and CDR2 is SYDVKM. This CDR3 contains 14 residues. The CDR3 is CASNKGGQNTEAFF. The CDR3 DNA reads TGTGCCAGCAACAAAGGAGGCCAGAACACTGAAGCTTTCTTT.

The genes are TRBV7-9 and TRBJ2-1; D may correspond to TRBD1 or TRBD2 (7 bases each). The ends were cut back, 8 bases at V and 6 bases at J, with 20 bases in the middle. Germline CDR1 and CDR2: SEHNR and FQNEAQ (reference sequence). This CDR3 has 15 amino acids. The CDR3 region has the DNA TGTGCCAGCTCAACGGGGCAGGGGGGGCTCAATGAGCAGTTCTTC. Translation gives CASSTGQGGLNEQFF.

V is TRBV7-2 and J is TRBJ2-7; 10 nucleotides match TRBD1. The V gene end was trimmed by 2 bases and the J gene end by 6 bases; junction bases not matched to a gene: 7. Germline V CDR1 and CDR2: SGHTA, FQGNSA. The CDR3 runs to 15 residues. Here the CDR3 reads CASSLMRTGGGEQYF. CDR3 nucleotides: TGTGCCAGCAGCTTAATGAGGACAGGGGGAGGCGAGCAGTACTTC.

There are a few counts of this clone. The chain links TRBV10-2 to TRBJ1-3, with D hard to call. Trimming removed 0 bases from V and 7 bases from J, with 16 bases in between. Germline V CDR1 and CDR2: WSHSY, SAAADI. The CDR3 spans 16 residues. The DNA for the CDR3 is TGCGCCAGCAGTGAGTCTTGGGAGAGTCGGAGGAACACCATATATTTT. Protein sequence: CASSESWESRRNTIYF.

This clone was detected only a few times. The CDR3: CASSFGGGWMNTEAFF. The CDR3 DNA is TGTGCCAGCAGCTTTGGTGGGGGATGGATGAACACTGAAGCTTTCTTT. This chain joins TRBV7-9 and TRBJ1-1; TRBD1 might be the D (5 bases). Germline V gene lookup returns CDR1 SEHNR and CDR2 FQNEAQ (reference sequence). The CDR3 loop spans 16 amino acids. The V and J ends lost 3 bases and 0 bases respectively, with 14 bases between them.

This chain joins TRBV4-3 and TRBJ2-7, with D possibly being TRBD2 (5 bases). V lost 0 bases and J 0 bases, leaving 9 bases between the germline ends. The CDR3 is 15 residues long. Germline-derived CDR1 and CDR2 are LGHNA and YSLEER. This CDR3 reads CASSQDIGSSYEQYF. CDR3 sequence (DNA): TGCGCCAGCAGCCAAGATATAGGGAGCTCCTACGAGCAGTACTTC.

The CDR3 here is CASSRALRDAEQFF. CDR3 bases: TGTGCCAGCAGCCGCGCCTTGAGGGATGCTGAGCAGTTCTTC. V and J are TRBV7-9 and TRBJ2-1; D possibly corresponds to TRBD2 (5 bases). This CDR3 is 14 amino acids long. Looked up from germline, CDR1 is SEHNR and CDR2 is FQNEAQ (reference sequence). V dropped 5 bases and J dropped 9 bases, with 17 bases sitting between them.

The J gene is TRBJ2-5, the V gene TRBV29-1; TRBD1 aligns across 9 bases. The CDR3 has 13 amino acids. Germline CDR1 reads SQVTM; CDR2 reads ANQGSEA. V gave up 5 bases and J gave up 2 bases; unmatched junction bases: 3. The CDR3 sequence: CSVTGTGQETQYF. In DNA, the CDR3 is TGCAGCGTTACGGGGACAGGGCAAGAGACCCAGTACTTC.

The chain recombines TRBV4-1 with TRBJ2-7, with D hard to call. Trimming took 5 bases from V and 2 from J, leaving 16 bases between them. This CDR3 has 15 amino acids. Germline V lookup: CDR1 MGHRA, CDR2 YSYEKL. The DNA of the CDR3 is TGCGCCAGCAGCATCCAGGCAGTCGGGCCCTACGAGCAGTACTTC. Amino acid sequence: CASSIQAVGPYEQYF.

This chain links TRBV10-3 with TRBJ2-1, with D maybe TRBD2 (6 bases). The germline gives CDR1 ENHRY, CDR2 SYGVKD. The CDR3 sequence is 16 residues long. V dropped 2 bases and J dropped 3 bases, with 14 bases sitting between them. The CDR3 sequence: CAISERPSDGYNEQFF. CDR3 DNA: TGTGCCATCAGTGAGAGGCCTAGCGACGGCTACAATGAGCAGTTCTTC.

The chain uses TRBV7-2 and TRBJ2-3; TRBD2 matches 14 bases. CDR1 is SGHTA, CDR2 FQGNSA, per germline. The CDR3 length is 19 residues. J gave up 3 bases and V 2 bases, and 10 bases lay outside the gene matches. CDR3 loop: CASSLKMTSGRAVTDTQYF. The CDR3 nucleotides are TGTGCCAGCAGCTTAAAGATGACTAGCGGGAGGGCCGTAACAGATACGCAGTATTTT.

The chain carries TRBV5-1 and TRBJ2-5, with 7 positions matching TRBD1. This CDR3 region has 17 residues. Trimming cost V 0 bases and J 4 bases; bases outside gene matches: 12. CDR1 is SGHRS, CDR2 YFSETQ, per germline. Here the CDR3 reads CASSLASQTTGLETQYF. The CDR3 DNA reads as TGCGCCAGCAGCTTGGCCTCCCAAACGACAGGGCTAGAGACCCAGTACTTC.

The chain links TRBV19 to TRBJ1-5; D is ambiguous. The CDR3 has 15 residues. The germline gives CDR1 LNHDA, CDR2 SQIVND (reference sequence). Trimming took 9 bases from V and 3 from J, leaving 18 bases between them. The CDR3 coding sequence is TGTGCCAGCCTAGGTCCGGGTCTACCCAATCAGCCCCAGCATTTT. It translates to CASLGPGLPNQPQHF.

V usage is TRBV4-1 and J usage is TRBJ2-7; a possible D gene is TRBD1 (7 bases). This CDR3 region has 16 residues. V lost 0 bases and J 6 bases, leaving 18 bases between the germline ends. CDR1 and CDR2 (germline): MGHRA, YSYEKL. The CDR3 DNA reads as TGCGCCAGCAGCCAAGAAAAGGCAGGGGGGTCTGGCGAGCAGTACTTC. Its translation is CASSQEKAGGSGEQYF.

The gene calls are TRBV2 and TRBJ2-3; 7 positions match TRBD2. Germline V gene data show CDR1 as SNHLY and CDR2 as FYNNEI. The CDR3 is 14 amino acids. Trimming cost V 5 bases and J 4 bases; bases outside gene matches: 6. This CDR3 reads CASSQLAAADTQYF. DNA for the CDR3: TGTGCCAGCAGTCAGCTAGCGGCCGCAGATACGCAGTATTTT.

This chain uses TRBV29-1 with TRBJ2-4; 12 bases agree with TRBD2. V shed 6 bases, J shed 9 bases, and the junction held 6 bases outside the gene matches. The CDR3 is made up of 13 amino acids. CDR1 and CDR2 from the germline V gene are SQVTM and ANQGSEA. The CDR3 here is CSVTTSGRGIQYF. The CDR3 nucleotides read TGCAGCGTGACGACTAGCGGGAGAGGCATTCAGTACTTC.

V usage is TRBV18 and J usage is TRBJ1-4; D gene uncertain. The ends were cut back, 2 bases at V and 1 base at J, with 5 bases in the middle. Looked up from germline, CDR1 is KGHSH and CDR2 is LQKENI. The CDR3 length is 14 residues. Here the CDR3 reads CASSPMLTNEKLFF. The CDR3 region has the DNA TGTGCCAGCTCACCAATGTTAACTAATGAAAAACTGTTTTTT.

The chain joins TRBV6-6 to TRBJ2-7; D possibly corresponds to TRBD2 (7 bases). There are 15 residues in the CDR3. The germline V gene has CDR1 MNHNY and CDR2 SVGAGI (reference sequence). V dropped 5 bases and J dropped 0 bases, with 14 bases sitting between them. The CDR3 DNA reads TGTGCCAGCAGTCCCGAGGGGGGGGGCTCCTACGAGCAGTACTTC. This translates into CASSPEGGGSYEQYF.

The chain uses TRBV7-9 and TRBJ2-6; TRBD1 aligns across 8 bases. The junction had 9 bases not matched to a gene; V was cut back by 7 bases and J by 1 base. Germline CDR1 reads SEHNR; CDR2 reads FQNEAQ (reference sequence). This CDR3 contains 17 residues. Here the CDR3 DNA reads TGTGCCAGCACCCCGGGACAGGAAAATTCTGGGGCCAACGTCCTGACTTTC. This codes for CASTPGQENSGANVLTF.

This chain uses TRBV7-2 with TRBJ1-2, with TRBD1 identical over 8 bases. The CDR3 length is 14 residues. Germline V gives CDR1 SGHTA, CDR2 FQGNSA. V lost 4 bases, J lost 4 bases, and 5 bases stayed unmatched. The CDR3 DNA reads TGTGCCAGCAGCTCCCCAGGGGGCGCCTATGGCTACACCTTC. This sequence encodes CASSSPGGAYGYTF.